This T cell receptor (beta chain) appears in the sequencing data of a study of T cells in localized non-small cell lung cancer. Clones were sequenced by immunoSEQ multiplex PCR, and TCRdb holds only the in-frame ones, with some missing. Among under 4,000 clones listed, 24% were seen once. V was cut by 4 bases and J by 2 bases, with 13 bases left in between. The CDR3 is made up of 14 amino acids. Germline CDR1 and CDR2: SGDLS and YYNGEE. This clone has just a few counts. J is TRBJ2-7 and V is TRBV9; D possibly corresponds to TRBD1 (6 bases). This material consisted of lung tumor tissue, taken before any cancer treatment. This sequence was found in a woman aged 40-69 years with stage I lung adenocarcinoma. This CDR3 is CASSLRQAPYEQYF. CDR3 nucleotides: TGTGCCAGCAGCCTACGACAGGCCCCCTACGAGCAGTACTTC.